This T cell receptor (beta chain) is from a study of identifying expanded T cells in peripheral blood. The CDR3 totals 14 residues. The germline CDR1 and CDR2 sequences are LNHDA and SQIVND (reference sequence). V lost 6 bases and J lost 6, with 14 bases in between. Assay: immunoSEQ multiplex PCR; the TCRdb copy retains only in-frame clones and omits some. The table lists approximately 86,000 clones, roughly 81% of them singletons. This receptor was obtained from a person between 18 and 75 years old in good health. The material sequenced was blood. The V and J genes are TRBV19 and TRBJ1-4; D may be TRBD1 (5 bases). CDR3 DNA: TGTGCCAGTAGCCCGTGGAGGGGTGATGAAAAACTGTTTTTT. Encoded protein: CASSPWRGDEKLFF.